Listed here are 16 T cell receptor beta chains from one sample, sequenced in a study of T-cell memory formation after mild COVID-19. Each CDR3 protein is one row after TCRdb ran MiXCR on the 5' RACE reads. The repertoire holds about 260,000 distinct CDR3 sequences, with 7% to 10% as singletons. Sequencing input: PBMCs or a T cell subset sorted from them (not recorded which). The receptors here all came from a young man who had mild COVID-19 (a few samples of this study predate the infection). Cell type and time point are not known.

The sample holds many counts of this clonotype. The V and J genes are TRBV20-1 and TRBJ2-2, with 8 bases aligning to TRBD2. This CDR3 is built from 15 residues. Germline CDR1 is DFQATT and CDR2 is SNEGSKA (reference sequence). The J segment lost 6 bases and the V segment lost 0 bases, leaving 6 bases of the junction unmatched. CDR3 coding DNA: TGCAGTGCTAGAGATGGGACTAGGAGGGCCGGGGAGCTGTTTTTT. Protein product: CSARDGTRRAGELFF.

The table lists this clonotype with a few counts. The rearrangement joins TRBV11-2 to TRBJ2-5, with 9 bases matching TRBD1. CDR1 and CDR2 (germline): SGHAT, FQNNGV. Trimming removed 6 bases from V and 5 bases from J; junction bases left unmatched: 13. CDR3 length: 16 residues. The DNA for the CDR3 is TGTGCCAGCAGGGCCTGGGGACAGGGCAGTCACGAGACCCAGTACTTC. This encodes CASRAWGQGSHETQYF.

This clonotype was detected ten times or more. DNA of the CDR3: TGTGCCAGCAGTTACCGGGGGGGCAATGAGCAGTTCTTC. It encodes CASSYRGGNEQFF. This chain joins TRBV6-5 and TRBJ2-1; 8 bases fit TRBD2. With V trimmed by 2 bases and J by 6 bases, 0 bases remained unmatched. This CDR3 comprises 13 residues. CDR1 is MNHEY, CDR2 SVGAGI, per germline.

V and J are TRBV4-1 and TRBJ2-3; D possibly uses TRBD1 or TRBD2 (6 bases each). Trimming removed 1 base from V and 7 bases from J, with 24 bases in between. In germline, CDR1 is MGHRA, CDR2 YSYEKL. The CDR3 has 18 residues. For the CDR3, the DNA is TGCGCCAGCAGCCAAGGTCCTGCCTCGGGGGCGGAGCGGAATACGCAGTATTTT. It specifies CASSQGPASGAERNTQYF.

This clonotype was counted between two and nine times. DNA for the CDR3: TGTGCCAGCAGTTTAGGACAGGGGCTAGCCAAAAACATTCAGTACTTC. Protein: CASSLGQGLAKNIQYF. This chain joins TRBV12-3 or TRBV12-4 and TRBJ2-4, with 8 bases aligning to TRBD1. The CDR3 extends over 16 amino acids. After removal of 1 base from V and 0 bases from J, the junction contained 2 bases not matched to a gene.

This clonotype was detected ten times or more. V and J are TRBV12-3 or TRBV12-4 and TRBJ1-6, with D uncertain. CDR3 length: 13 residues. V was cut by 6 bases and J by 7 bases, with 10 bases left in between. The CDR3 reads CASSREGNSPLHF. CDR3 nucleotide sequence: TGTGCCAGCAGCCGAGAGGGAAATTCACCCCTCCACTTT.

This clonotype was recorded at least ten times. Here the CDR3 reads CASSLSPNTGELFF. In DNA form, the CDR3 reads TGTGCCAGCAGCTTAAGCCCGAACACCGGGGAGCTGTTTTTT. This sequence joins TRBV7-8 and TRBJ2-2; D call uncertain. CDR3 length equals 14 residues. The germline CDR1 and CDR2 sequences are SGHVS and FQNEAQ. Trimming cost V 2 bases and J 0 bases, with 4 bases left between them.

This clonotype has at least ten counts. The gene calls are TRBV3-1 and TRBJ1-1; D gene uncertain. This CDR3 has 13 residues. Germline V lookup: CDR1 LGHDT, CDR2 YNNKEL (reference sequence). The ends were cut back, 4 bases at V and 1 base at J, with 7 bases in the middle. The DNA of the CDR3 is TGTGCCAGCAGCCCTTGGGGGAACACTGAAGCTTTCTTT. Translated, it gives CASSPWGNTEAFF.

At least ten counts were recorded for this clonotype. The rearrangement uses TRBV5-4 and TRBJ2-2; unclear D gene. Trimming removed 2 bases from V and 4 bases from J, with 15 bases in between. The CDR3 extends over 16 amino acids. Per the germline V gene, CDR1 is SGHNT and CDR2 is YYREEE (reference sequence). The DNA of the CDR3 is TGTGCCAGCAGCTTAGGCAGAGAACAAATCACCGGGGAGCTGTTTTTT. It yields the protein CASSLGREQITGELFF.

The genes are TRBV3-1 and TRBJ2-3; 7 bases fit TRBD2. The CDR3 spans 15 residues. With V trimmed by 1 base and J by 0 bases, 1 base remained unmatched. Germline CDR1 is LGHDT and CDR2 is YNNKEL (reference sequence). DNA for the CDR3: TGTGCCAGCAGCCAAGCGGGGGGAAGCACAGATACGCAGTATTTT. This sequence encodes CASSQAGGSTDTQYF.

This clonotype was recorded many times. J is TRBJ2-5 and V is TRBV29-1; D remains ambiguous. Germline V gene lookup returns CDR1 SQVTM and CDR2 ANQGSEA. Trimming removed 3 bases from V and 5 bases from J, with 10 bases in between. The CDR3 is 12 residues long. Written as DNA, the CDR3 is TGCAGCGTTGACCCACTCCAGGAGACCCAGTACTTC. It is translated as CSVDPLQETQYF.

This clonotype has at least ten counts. The CDR3 DNA is TGTGCCAGCAGCCCGACATACACCGGGGAGCTGTTTTTT. This gives the protein CASSPTYTGELFF. This chain connects TRBV7-3 to TRBJ2-2; D is unresolved. The CDR3 sequence is 13 residues long. Trimming left V 5 bases short and J 3 bases short, with 7 bases between. CDR1 SGHTA and CDR2 FQGTGA come from the germline V gene.

The CDR3 here is CASSYGGNWDTGELFF. The DNA for the CDR3 is TGTGCCAGCAGTTACGGCGGTAACTGGGACACCGGGGAGCTGTTTTTT. This sequence joins TRBV6-2 or TRBV6-3 and TRBJ2-2; unclear D gene. Germline CDR1 is MNHEY and CDR2 is SVGEGT. The CDR3 length is 16 residues. Trimming shortened V by 2 bases and J by 3 bases, and 13 bases separated the two germline ends.

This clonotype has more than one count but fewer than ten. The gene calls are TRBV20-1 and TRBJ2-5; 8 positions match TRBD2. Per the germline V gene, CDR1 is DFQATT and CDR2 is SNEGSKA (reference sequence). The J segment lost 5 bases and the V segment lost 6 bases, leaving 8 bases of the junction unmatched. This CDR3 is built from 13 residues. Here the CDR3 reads CSAPREAWETQYF. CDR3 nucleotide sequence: TGCAGTGCCCCGCGGGAGGCGTGGGAGACCCAGTACTTC.

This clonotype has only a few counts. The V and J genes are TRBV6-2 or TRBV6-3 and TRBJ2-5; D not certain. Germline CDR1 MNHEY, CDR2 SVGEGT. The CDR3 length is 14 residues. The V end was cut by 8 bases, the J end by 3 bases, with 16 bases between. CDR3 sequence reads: CASLESPWKETQYF. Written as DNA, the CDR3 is TGTGCCAGCCTCGAGTCTCCCTGGAAAGAGACCCAGTACTTC.

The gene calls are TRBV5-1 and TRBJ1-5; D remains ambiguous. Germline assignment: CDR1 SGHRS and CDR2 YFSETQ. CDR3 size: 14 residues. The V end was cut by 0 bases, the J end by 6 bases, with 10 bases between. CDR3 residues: CASSLDSGGQPQHF. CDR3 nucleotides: TGCGCCAGCAGCTTGGATTCGGGCGGTCAGCCCCAGCATTTT.